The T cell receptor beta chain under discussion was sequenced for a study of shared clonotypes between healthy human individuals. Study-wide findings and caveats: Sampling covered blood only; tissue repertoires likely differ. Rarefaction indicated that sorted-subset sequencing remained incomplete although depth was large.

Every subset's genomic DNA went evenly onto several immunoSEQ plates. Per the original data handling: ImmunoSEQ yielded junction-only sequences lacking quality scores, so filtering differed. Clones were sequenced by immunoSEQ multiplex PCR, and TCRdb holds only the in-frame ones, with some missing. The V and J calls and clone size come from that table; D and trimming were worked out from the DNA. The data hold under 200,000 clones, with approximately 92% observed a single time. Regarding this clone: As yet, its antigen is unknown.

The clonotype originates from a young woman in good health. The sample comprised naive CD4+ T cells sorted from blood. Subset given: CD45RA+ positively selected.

The CDR3 spells CASYETGAGETQYF. CDR3 coding DNA: TGTGCCAGCTACGAGACAGGGGCAGGGGAGACCCAGTACTTC. V and J are TRBV18 and TRBJ2-5; 8 bases align to TRBD1. The V segment lost 7 bases and the J segment 5 bases; nucleotides outside the gene matches: 9. The V gene's germline CDR1 is KGHSH and CDR2 LQKENI. The CDR3 runs 14 residues.